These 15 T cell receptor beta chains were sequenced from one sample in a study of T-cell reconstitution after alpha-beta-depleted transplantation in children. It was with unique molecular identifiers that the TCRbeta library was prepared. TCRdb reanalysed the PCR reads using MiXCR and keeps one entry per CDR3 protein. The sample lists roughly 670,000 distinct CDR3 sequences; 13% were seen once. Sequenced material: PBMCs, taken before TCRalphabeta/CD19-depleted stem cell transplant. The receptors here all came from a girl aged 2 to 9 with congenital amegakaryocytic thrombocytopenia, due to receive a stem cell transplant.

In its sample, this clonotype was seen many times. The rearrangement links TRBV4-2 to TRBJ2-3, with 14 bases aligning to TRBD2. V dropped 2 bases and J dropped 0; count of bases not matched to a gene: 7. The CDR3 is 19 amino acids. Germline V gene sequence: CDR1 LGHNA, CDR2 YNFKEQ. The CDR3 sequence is CASSQFGLAGGPSTDTQYF. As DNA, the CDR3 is TGTGCCAGCAGCCAATTCGGACTAGCGGGAGGTCCTAGCACAGATACGCAGTATTTT.

CDR3 amino acids: CASSRGERTYNEQFF. The DNA of the CDR3 is TGTGCCAGCAGCCGGGGGGAAAGAACCTACAATGAGCAGTTCTTC. The gene calls are TRBV16 and TRBJ2-1; a possible D gene is TRBD2 (6 bases). V lost 4 bases and J 2 bases, leaving 12 bases between the germline ends. The CDR3 is 15 amino acids. Germline lookup yields CDR1 KGHSY and CDR2 FQNENV.

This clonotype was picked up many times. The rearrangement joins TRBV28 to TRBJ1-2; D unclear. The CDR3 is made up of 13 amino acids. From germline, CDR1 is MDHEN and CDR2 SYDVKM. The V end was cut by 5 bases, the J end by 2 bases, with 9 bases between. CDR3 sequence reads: CASSQPRNYGYTF. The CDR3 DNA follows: TGTGCCAGCAGTCAGCCCCGAAACTATGGCTACACCTTC.

The CDR3 coding sequence is TGTGCCAGCAGCTATTCGACAGGGTACACTAATGAAAAACTGTTTTTT. Translating it yields CASSYSTGYTNEKLFF. This sequence joins TRBV7-9 and TRBJ1-4, with 7 bases fitting TRBD1. This CDR3 has 16 amino acids. V lost 4 bases and J lost 2; bases outside the gene matches: 7. CDR1 and CDR2 (germline): SEHNR, FQNEAQ (reference sequence).

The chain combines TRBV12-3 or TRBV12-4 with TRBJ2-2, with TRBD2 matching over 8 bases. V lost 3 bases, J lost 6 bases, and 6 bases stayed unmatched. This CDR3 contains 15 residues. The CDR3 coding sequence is TGTGCCAGCAGTTTCGGGACTAGTATCCCCGGGGAGCTGTTTTTT. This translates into CASSFGTSIPGELFF.

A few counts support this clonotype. This CDR3 is CSASPLAGETQYF. CDR3 nucleotides: TGCAGTGCTTCTCCCTTAGCGGGAGAGACCCAGTACTTC. The V gene is TRBV20-1, the J gene TRBJ2-5; 7 bases agree with TRBD2. V was pared by 5 bases and J by 4 bases, with 7 bases of the junction left unmatched. CDR1 and CDR2 from the germline V gene are DFQATT and SNEGSKA (reference sequence). The CDR3 length is 13 residues.

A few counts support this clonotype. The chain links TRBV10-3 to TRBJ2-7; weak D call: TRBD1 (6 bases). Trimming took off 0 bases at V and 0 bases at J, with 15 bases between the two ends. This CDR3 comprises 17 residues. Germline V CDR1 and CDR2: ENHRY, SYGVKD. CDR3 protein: CAISESLGQGSSYEQYF. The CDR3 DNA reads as TGTGCCATCAGTGAGTCGTTGGGGCAGGGGAGCTCCTACGAGCAGTACTTC.

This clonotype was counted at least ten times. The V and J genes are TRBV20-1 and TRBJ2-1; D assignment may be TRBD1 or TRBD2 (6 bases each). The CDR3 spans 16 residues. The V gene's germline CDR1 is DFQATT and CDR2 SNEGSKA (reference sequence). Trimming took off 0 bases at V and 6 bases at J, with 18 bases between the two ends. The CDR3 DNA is TGCAGTGCTAGAGATCCCCGCGGGAAAGGGGGCAATGAGCAGTTCTTC. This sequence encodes CSARDPRGKGGNEQFF.

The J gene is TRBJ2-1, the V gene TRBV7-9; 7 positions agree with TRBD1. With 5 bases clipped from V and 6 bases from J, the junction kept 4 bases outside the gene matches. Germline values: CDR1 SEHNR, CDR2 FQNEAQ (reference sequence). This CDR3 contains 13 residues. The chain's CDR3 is CASSTGTVNEQFF. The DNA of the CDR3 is TGTGCCAGCAGCACCGGGACAGTCAATGAGCAGTTCTTC.

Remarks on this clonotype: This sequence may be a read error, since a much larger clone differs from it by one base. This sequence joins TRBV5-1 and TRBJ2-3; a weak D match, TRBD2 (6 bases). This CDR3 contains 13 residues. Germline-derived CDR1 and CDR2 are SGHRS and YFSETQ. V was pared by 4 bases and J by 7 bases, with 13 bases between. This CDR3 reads CASSPGLEYTQYF. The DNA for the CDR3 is TGCGCCAGCAGCCCGGGACTGGAGTATACGCAGTATTTT.

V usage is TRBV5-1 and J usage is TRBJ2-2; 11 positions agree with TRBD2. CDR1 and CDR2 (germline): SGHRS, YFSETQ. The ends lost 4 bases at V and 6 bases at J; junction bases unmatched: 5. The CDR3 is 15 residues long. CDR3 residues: CASSVTSGIAGELFF. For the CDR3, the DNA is TGCGCCAGCAGCGTGACTAGCGGGATCGCCGGGGAGCTGTTTTTT.

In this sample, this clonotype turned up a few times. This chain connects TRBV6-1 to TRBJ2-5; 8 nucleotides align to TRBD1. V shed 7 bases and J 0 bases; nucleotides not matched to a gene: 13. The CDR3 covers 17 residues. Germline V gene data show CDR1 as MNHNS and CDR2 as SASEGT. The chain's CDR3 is CASNQPPGQEYQETQYF. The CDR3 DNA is TGTGCCAGCAACCAACCTCCGGGACAGGAGTACCAAGAGACCCAGTACTTC.

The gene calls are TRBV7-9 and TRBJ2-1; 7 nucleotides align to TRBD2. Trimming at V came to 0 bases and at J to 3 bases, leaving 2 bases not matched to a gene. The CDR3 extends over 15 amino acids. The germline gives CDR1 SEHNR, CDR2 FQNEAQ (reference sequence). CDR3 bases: TGTGCCAGCAGCTTAGCGAGCGGGGTCTACAATGAGCAGTTCTTC. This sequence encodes CASSLASGVYNEQFF.

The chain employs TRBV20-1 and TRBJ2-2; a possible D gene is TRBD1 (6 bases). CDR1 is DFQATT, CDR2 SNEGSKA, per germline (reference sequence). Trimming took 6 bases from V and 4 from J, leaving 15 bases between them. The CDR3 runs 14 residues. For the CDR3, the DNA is TGCAGTGCCTTACGCGGACAGTTCACCGGGGAGCTGTTTTTT. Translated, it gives CSALRGQFTGELFF.

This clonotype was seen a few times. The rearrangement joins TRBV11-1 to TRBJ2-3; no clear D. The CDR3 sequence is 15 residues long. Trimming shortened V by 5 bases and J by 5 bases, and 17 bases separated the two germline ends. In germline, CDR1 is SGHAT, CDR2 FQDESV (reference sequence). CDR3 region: CASSLHGLAEDTQYF. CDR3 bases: TGTGCCAGCAGCCTCCATGGCCTCGCGGAAGATACGCAGTATTTT.